This TCR beta chain was retrieved from a study of T cell repertoires in cytomegalovirus infection. Study summary: HLA-B-restricted CMV epitopes that are well studied, plus recently identified HLA-C-restricted ones, were used by the study. An indication of both CMV infection and matching HLA type came from public TCR beta signatures. Study-level points and caveats: It was HLA-C-restricted CMV-specific TCR beta clonotypes that dominated the response ex vivo. CMV carriers with the relevant HLA were identified by cumulative public TCR beta family frequency.

TCRdb redid the calling of the reads with MiXCR, one entry per CDR3 protein. The table has 450,000 to 600,000 distinct CDR3 sequences, approximately 42% seen once. As to this clonotype: Its target is unknown.

The CDR3 covers 16 residues. Trimming took 3 bases from V and 4 from J, leaving 15 bases between them. Germline CDR1 is LNHDA and CDR2 is SQIVND (reference sequence). The sequences come from cultured PBMCs, collected from culture after CMV antigen stimulation. This chain connects TRBV19 to TRBJ1-4; D not resolved. The TCR was taken from a human donor in good health (CMV status not recorded). Some clones in this sample may be carry-over from other donors' samples. The CDR3 DNA is TGTGCCAGTAGTATCGGACGGACTCTTCTTAATGAAAAACTGTTTTTT. Protein sequence: CASSIGRTLLNEKLFF.